Ten or more counts support the clone carrying this TCR beta chain. Its antigen is not identified. CDR3 size: 15 residues. Germline CDR1 is SGHRS and CDR2 is YFSETQ. The V end was cut by 2 bases, the J end by 2 bases, with 12 bases between. This sample was taken from a study of T cells after yellow fever vaccination. As for the study in general: Preparing low-cell-number fractions relied on SMART-Seq v4 Ultra Low Input. Overall study findings and caveats: Overlap between CD4 and CD8 compartments was detected for a small share of clonotypes. A weaker secondary response peaked on day 5, the primary on day 15.

Researchers made TCR cDNA using 5'RACE template switching, and this step added a universal primer site and UMIs. MiXCR, run by TCRdb on the 5' RACE reads, gives a single entry per CDR3 protein. This table holds about 250,000 distinct CDR3 sequences, roughly 4% found once. Material: PBMCs, obtained 15 days after the yellow fever booster vaccination. This TCR came from a man younger than 30 who received the YFV17D yellow fever vaccine. The J gene is TRBJ2-3, the V gene TRBV5-1; D call uncertain. In DNA, the CDR3 is TGCGCCAGCAGCTTACGAAACCCCCCCACAGATACGCAGTATTTT. Translation gives CASSLRNPPTDTQYF.